Below, 6 T cell receptor beta chains from the same sample are listed, as sequenced in a study of a mutant IDH1 vaccine in newly diagnosed glioma. The antigens of these receptors remain unknown. Sequencing used immunoSEQ multiplex PCR; TCRdb keeps in-frame clones, though not all of them. The profile covers around 42,000 clones, with roughly 85% appearing a single time and 1.5% to 2% taken by the ten largest. Time point specified: week 5, during vaccination. It was 300 ug of mutant IDH1 20-mer peptide that made up each vaccine dose, given with topical imiquimod. Sequenced material: PBMCs, taken from a glioma patient whose treatment included an IDH1 peptide vaccine. The receptor set was obtained from a man aged 35 to 55 with glioma.

The V and J genes are TRBV7-9 and TRBJ2-2; no firm D call. This CDR3 comprises 16 residues. Trimming cost V 5 bases and J 0 bases, with 13 bases left between them. Looked up from germline, CDR1 is SEHNR and CDR2 is FQNEAQ (reference sequence). CDR3 DNA: TGTGCCAGCAGCCCCGGTCTAGTCGCGAACACCGGGGAGCTGTTTTTT. This sequence encodes CASSPGLVANTGELFF. Full variable domain (remainder filled in from reference TRBV7-9 and TRBJ2-2): DTGVSQNPRHKITKRGQNVTFRCDPISEHNRLYWYRQTLGQGPEFLTYFQNEAQLEKSRLLSDRFSAERPKGSFSTLEIQRTEQGDSAMYLCASSPGLVANTGELFFGEGSRLTVL.

The rearrangement links TRBV18 to TRBJ2-2; 10 bases agree with TRBD2. Germline-derived CDR1 and CDR2 are KGHSH and LQKENI. With V trimmed by 2 bases and J by 7 bases, 7 bases remained unmatched. The CDR3 length is 16 residues. The CDR3 protein is CASSPRNSGRIGELFF. The CDR3 nucleotides are TGTGCCAGCTCACCAAGGAATAGCGGGAGGATCGGGGAGCTGTTTTTT.

J is TRBJ2-7 and V is TRBV7-9, with TRBD2 matching 12 bases. Germline V lookup: CDR1 SEHNR, CDR2 FQNEAQ (reference sequence). The CDR3 is made up of 16 amino acids. V lost 10 bases, J lost 0 bases, and 10 bases stayed unmatched. The CDR3, as DNA: TGTGCCATCGACAAATCGGGACTAGCGGGCTCCTACGAGCAGTACTTC. Protein sequence: CAIDKSGLAGSYEQYF. Based on the CDR3 plus reference TRBV7-9 and TRBJ2-7, the full variable domain is DTGVSQNPRHKITKRGQNVTFRCDPISEHNRLYWYRQTLGQGPEFLTYFQNEAQLEKSRLLSDRFSAERPKGSFSTLEIQRTEQGDSAMYLCAIDKSGLAGSYEQYFGPGTRLTVT.

The chain has TRBV6-1 and TRBJ2-3; D not resolved. CDR3 length: 12 amino acids. The germline CDR1 and CDR2 sequences are MNHNS and SASEGT. Between the trimmed V and J ends, which lost 6 bases and 2 bases, there was a span of 6 bases. CDR3 bases: TGTGCCAGCAGGGGGAACACAGATACGCAGTATTTT. Translation gives CASRGNTDTQYF.

The chain joins TRBV10-3 to TRBJ2-7, with no clear D. This CDR3 comprises 13 residues. V was trimmed by 4 bases and J by 5 bases, leaving 12 bases between them. Germline values: CDR1 ENHRY, CDR2 SYGVKD. The CDR3 bases are TGTGCCATCAGTGGAATAGCTTGGGACGAGCAGTACTTC. It yields the protein CAISGIAWDEQYF.

The gene calls are TRBV7-2 and TRBJ2-1; 9 nucleotides agree with TRBD2. In germline, CDR1 is SGHTA, CDR2 FQGNSA. This CDR3 region has 15 residues. V gave up 7 bases and J gave up 3 bases; unmatched junction bases: 7. This CDR3 is CASTSSSGDYNEQFF. The DNA of the CDR3 is TGTGCCAGCACATCCTCTAGCGGGGACTACAATGAGCAGTTCTTC. Filled out from reference TRBV7-2 and TRBJ2-1, the complete variable domain reads GAGVSQSPSNKVTEKGKDVELRCDPISGHTALYWYRQSLGQGLEFLIYFQGNSAPDKSGLPSDRFSAERTGGSVSTLTIQRTQQEDSAVYLCASTSSSGDYNEQFFGPGTRLTVL.